This is a list of T cell receptor beta chains from one sample in a study of blood T cell repertoires in COVID-19. Clones were sequenced by immunoSEQ multiplex PCR, and TCRdb holds only the in-frame ones, with some missing. The sample holds 210,000 or so clones, roughly 90% seen once. Material: peripheral blood. The origin of the receptors is a man aged 40-50 years with acute or convalescent COVID-19. CDR3s leave out the opening cysteine and the closing phenylalanine or tryptophan. The D gene is left open where the match is weak.

j_call,d_call,v_call,cdr3_aa
TRBJ2-1,TRBD2,TRBV11-2,ASSLFPSGEQF
TRBJ1-2,TRBD1,TRBV12-3/TRBV12-4,ASSLQGGYGYT
TRBJ1-1,TRBD1,TRBV3-1/TRBV3-2,ASSPFARGVTEAF
TRBJ1-1,TRBD1,TRBV5-1,ASSLEGTGDTEAF
TRBJ1-2,NA,TRBV4-1,ASSQDAGWDYGYT
TRBJ2-7,NA,TRBV3-1/TRBV3-2,ASSQTASYEQY
TRBJ2-6,NA,TRBV24-1,ATPPTANSGANVLT
TRBJ2-1,TRBD2,TRBV18,ASSPGGVTYNEQF
TRBJ2-7,NA,TRBV2,ASSEEGGVEQY
TRBJ1-4,TRBD1,TRBV5-1,ASSSYRGTRNEKLF
TRBJ1-2,TRBD1,TRBV19,ASLVRDRSNIHGYT
TRBJ2-5,TRBD2,TRBV5-1,ASSQGLAEETQY
TRBJ2-7,TRBD2,TRBV11-2,ASSSSSGVPYEQY
TRBJ2-5,NA,TRBV9,ASSTHRDWETQY
TRBJ1-3,NA,TRBV5-1,ASSLATGASGNTIY
TRBJ2-2,TRBD2,TRBV11-2,ASWGGGTGELF
TRBJ2-3,TRBD2,TRBV30,AWTGSGGWQY
TRBJ1-5,NA,TRBV5-8,ASSLDRLSNQPQH
TRBJ1-2,NA,TRBV7-9,ASSPQGSLIYGYT
TRBJ2-3,NA,TRBV30,AWSRDSASTDTQY
TRBJ2-2,NA,TRBV15,ATSSGTQLTGELF
TRBJ1-1,NA,TRBV10-3,AISEPGGGTEAF
TRBJ1-2,NA,TRBV6-5,ASSMHPDTYGYT
TRBJ1-1,NA,TRBV5-1,ASSLGAFVNTEAF
TRBJ2-1,NA,TRBV7-2,ASSLSRGARSYNEQF
TRBJ2-3,TRBD2,TRBV30,AWGTRSYGDTQY
TRBJ2-6,TRBD1,TRBV7-2,ASSFRTGEITGANVLT
TRBJ2-1,NA,TRBV27,ASSLGGYDEQF
TRBJ1-2,NA,TRBV27,ASSTRAGQGYT
TRBJ2-1,TRBD2,TRBV11-2,ASLGGVSYNEQF
TRBJ2-3,NA,TRBV27,ASSIKVVAVSTDTQY
TRBJ2-2,TRBD2,TRBV15,ATPGRGSDTGELF
TRBJ2-7,TRBD1,TRBV29-1,SVASRGISYEQY
TRBJ1-2,NA,TRBV25-1,ASQSLNYGYT
TRBJ2-1,TRBD1,TRBV11-2,ASSKVLAGGFEQF
TRBJ2-1,TRBD2,TRBV7-2,ASSSGLAINNNEQF
TRBJ1-1,NA,TRBV30,AWSAPEGLRNTEAF
TRBJ2-3,NA,TRBV5-6,ASSPPRDTQY
TRBJ2-3,TRBD2,TRBV30,AWSVLGSGADTQY
TRBJ1-2,NA,TRBV4-3,ASSQEPMGSGYT
TRBJ2-1,TRBD2,TRBV7-2,ASSPRPTSGGAGEQF
TRBJ1-2,TRBD1,TRBV7-9,ASNSLGAGGGGYT
TRBJ1-1,NA,TRBV6-5,ASSYRQGRAF
TRBJ2-4,NA,TRBV18,ASTVADKNIQY
TRBJ2-5,TRBD2,TRBV19,ASSIASGSQETQY
TRBJ1-5,NA,TRBV15,ATSREIRNQPQH
TRBJ2-7,TRBD1,TRBV18,ASSPLQTGAEQY